Many counts were recorded for the clone carrying this TCR beta chain. The antigen remains unidentified. Because the CDR3 is missing its conserved closing phenylalanine or tryptophan, this is likely a read error. The germline CDR1 and CDR2 sequences are SSHAT and FNYEAQ (reference sequence). V gave up 2 bases and J gave up 6 bases, with 11 bases separating them. The CDR3 has 14 amino acids. The data were obtained in a study of early T cells in non-severe SARS-CoV-2 infection. Overall study results and limits: Matching with VDJdb favored anti-spike CD8 responses (missing private and CD4 specificities).

TCRdb re-analysed the 5' RACE reads in MiXCR, keeping a single row per CDR3 protein. The sample contains tens of thousands of distinct CDR3 sequences, around 13% of which appear only once. The rearrangement joins TRBV7-7 to TRBJ2-1; a weak D match, TRBD1 (6 bases). The sequencing used whole blood, collected at baseline. This clonotype was obtained from an adult who was a healthcare worker with PCR-confirmed SARS-CoV-2 infection or an uninfected control (not recorded which). The CDR3 region is CASSLLQGSNEQFL. The CDR3 DNA reads TGTGCCAGCAGCTTATTACAGGGTAGCAATGAGCAGTTCCTC.